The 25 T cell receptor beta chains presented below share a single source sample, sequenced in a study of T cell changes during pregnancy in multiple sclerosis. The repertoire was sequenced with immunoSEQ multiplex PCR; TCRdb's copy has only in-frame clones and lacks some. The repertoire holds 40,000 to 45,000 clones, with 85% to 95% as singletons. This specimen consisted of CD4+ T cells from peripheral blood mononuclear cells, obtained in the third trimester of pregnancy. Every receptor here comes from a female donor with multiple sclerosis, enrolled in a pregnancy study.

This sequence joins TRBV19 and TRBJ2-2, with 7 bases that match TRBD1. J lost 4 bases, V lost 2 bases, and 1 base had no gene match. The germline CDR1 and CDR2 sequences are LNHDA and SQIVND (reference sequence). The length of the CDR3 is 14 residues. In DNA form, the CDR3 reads TGTGCCAGTAGTATACCAGGGGGCACCGGGGAGCTGTTTTTT. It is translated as CASSIPGGTGELFF.

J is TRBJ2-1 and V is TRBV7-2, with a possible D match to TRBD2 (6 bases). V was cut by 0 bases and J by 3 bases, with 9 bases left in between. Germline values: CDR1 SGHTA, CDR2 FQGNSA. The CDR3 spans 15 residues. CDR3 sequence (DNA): TGTGCCAGCAGCTTAGCTAATAGCGGCTACAATGAGCAGTTCTTC. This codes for CASSLANSGYNEQFF.

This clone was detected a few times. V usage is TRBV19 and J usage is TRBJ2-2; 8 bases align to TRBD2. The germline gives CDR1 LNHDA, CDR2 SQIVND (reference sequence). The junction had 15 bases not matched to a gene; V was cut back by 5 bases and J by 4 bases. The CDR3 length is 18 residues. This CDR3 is CASSPRGAGVIGTGELFF. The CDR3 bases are TGTGCCAGTAGTCCCAGAGGAGCGGGAGTGATTGGCACCGGGGAGCTGTTTTTT. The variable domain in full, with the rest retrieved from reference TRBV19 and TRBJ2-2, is DGGITQSPKYLFRKEGQNVTLSCEQNLNHDAMYWYRQDPGQGLRLIYYSQIVNDFQKGDIAEGYSVSREKKESFPLTVTSAQKNPTAFYLCASSPRGAGVIGTGELFFGEGSRLTVL.

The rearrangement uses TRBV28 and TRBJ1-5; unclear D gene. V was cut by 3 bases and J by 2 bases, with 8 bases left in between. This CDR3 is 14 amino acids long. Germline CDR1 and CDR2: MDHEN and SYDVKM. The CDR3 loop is CASSLAGGNQPQHF. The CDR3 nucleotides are TGTGCCAGCAGTTTGGCGGGAGGCAATCAGCCCCAGCATTTT.

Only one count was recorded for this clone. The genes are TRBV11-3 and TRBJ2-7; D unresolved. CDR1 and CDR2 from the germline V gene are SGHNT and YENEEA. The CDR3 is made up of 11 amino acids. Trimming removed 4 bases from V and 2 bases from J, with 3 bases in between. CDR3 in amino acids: CASSSAYEQYF. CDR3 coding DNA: TGTGCCAGCAGCTCCGCCTACGAGCAGTACTTC.

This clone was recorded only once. Written as DNA, the CDR3 is TGTGCCAGCAGCTTAGGGGACAGCTCTGGAAACACCATATATTTT. Translated: CASSLGDSSGNTIYF. This chain links TRBV11-3 with TRBJ1-3; 7 bases fit TRBD1. This CDR3 spans 15 amino acids. V lost 1 base to trimming and J lost 0 bases; unmatched junction nucleotides: 0. Germline V lookup: CDR1 SGHNT, CDR2 YENEEA.

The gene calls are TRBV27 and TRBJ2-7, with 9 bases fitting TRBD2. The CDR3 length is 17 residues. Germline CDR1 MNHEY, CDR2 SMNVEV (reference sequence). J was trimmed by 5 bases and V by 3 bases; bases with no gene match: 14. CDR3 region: CASSFSNARVAGDEQYF. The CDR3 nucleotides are TGTGCCAGCAGTTTCTCCAACGCTCGGGTAGCGGGAGACGAGCAGTACTTC.

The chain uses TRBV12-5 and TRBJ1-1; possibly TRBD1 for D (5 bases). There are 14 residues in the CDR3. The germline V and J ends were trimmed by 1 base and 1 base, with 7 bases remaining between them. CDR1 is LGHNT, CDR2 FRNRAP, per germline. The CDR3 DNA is TGTGCTAGTGGTTTGGAAACAGGGAACACTGAAGCTTTCTTT. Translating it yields CASGLETGNTEAFF.

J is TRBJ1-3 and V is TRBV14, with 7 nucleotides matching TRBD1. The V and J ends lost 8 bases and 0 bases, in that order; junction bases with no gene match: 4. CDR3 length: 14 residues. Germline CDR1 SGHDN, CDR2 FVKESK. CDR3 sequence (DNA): TGTGCCAGCTCGGACAGGAACTCTGGAAACACCATATATTTT. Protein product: CASSDRNSGNTIYF.

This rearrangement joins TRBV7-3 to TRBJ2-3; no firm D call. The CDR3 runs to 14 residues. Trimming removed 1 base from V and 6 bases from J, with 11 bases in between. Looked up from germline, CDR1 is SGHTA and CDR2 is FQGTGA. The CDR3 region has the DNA TGTGCCAGCAGCTTAAGCCCCGGAGCTGATACGCAGTATTTT. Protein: CASSLSPGADTQYF. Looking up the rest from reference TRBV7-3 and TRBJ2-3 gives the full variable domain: GAGVSQTPSNKVTEKGKYVELRCDPISGHTALYWYRQSLGQGPEFLIYFQGTGAADDSGLPNDRFFAVRPEGSVSTLKIQRTERGDSAVYLCASSLSPGADTQYFGPGTRLTVL.

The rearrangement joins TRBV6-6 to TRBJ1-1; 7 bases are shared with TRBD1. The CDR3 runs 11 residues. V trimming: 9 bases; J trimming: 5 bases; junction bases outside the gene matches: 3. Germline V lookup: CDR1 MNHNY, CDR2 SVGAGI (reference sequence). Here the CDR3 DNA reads TGTGCCAGTCAGGGGGGTACTGAAGCTTTCTTT. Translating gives CASQGGTEAFF.

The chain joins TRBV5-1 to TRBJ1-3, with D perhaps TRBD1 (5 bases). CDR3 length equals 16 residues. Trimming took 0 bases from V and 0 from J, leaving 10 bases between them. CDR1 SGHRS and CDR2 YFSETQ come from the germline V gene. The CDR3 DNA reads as TGCGCCAGCAGCTTGGCCGGGGGTACCTCTGGAAACACCATATATTTT. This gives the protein CASSLAGGTSGNTIYF.

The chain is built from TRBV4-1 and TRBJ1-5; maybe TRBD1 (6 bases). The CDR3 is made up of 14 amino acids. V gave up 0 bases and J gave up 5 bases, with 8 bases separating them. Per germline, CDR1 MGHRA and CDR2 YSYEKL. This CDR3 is CASSQEQGDQPQHF. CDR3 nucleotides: TGCGCCAGCAGCCAAGAACAGGGAGATCAGCCCCAGCATTTT.

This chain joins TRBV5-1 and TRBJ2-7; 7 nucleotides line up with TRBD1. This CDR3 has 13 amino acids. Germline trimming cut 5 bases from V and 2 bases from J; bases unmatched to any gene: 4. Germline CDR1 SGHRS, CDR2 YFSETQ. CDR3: CASRRTGTYEQYF. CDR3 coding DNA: TGCGCCAGCAGAAGGACAGGAACCTACGAGCAGTACTTC.

The CDR3 sequence is CASSLWGDATNEKLFF. CDR3 DNA: TGTGCCAGCAGCTTATGGGGAGATGCAACTAATGAAAAACTGTTTTTT. The chain has TRBV7-2 and TRBJ1-4; D call uncertain. Germline V gene lookup returns CDR1 SGHTA and CDR2 FQGNSA. The CDR3 runs to 16 residues. V was clipped by 2 bases and J by 0 bases, with 10 bases between them.

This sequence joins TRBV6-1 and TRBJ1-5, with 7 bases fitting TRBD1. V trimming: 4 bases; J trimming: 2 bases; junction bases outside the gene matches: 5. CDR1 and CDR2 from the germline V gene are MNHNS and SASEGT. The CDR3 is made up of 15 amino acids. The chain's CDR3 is CASSVGQAGNQPQHF. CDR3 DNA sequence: TGTGCCAGCAGTGTCGGACAGGCCGGCAATCAGCCCCAGCATTTT.

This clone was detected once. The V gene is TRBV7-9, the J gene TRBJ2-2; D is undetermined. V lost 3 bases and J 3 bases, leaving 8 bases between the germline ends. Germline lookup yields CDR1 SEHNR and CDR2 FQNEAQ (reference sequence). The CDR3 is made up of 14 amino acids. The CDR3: CASSFSSDTGELFF. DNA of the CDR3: TGTGCCAGCAGCTTTTCTAGTGACACCGGGGAGCTGTTTTTT. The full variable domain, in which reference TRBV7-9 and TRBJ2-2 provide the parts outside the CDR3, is DTGVSQNPRHKITKRGQNVTFRCDPISEHNRLYWYRQTLGQGPEFLTYFQNEAQLEKSRLLSDRFSAERPKGSFSTLEIQRTEQGDSAMYLCASSFSSDTGELFFGEGSRLTVL.

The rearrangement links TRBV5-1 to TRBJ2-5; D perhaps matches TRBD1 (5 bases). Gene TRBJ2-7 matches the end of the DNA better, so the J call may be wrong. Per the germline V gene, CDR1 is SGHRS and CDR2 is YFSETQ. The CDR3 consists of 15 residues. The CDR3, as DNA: TGCGCCAGCAGCTTGGCCGGGTCAGGGTGGTACGAGCAGTACTTC. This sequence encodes CASSLAGSGWYEQYF.

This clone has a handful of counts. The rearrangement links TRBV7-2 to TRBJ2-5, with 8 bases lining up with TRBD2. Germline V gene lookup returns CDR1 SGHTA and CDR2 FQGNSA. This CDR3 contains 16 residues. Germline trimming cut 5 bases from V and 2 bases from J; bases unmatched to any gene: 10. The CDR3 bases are TGTGCCAGCAGCCCGAGAAGGCGGGAGGCACAAGAGACCCAGTACTTC. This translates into CASSPRRREAQETQYF.

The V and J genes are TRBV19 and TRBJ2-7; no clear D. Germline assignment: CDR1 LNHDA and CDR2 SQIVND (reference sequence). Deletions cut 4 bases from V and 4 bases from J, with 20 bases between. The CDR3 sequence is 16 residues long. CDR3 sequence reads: CASSTSGRSGKYEQYF. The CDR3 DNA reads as TGTGCCAGTAGTACCTCTGGGCGATCCGGAAAATACGAGCAGTACTTC.

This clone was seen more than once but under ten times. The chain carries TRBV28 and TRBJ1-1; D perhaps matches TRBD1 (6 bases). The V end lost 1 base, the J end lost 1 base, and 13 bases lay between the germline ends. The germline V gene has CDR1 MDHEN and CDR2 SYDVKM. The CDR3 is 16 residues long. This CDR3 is CASSLFPGTPNTEAFF. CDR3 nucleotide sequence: TGTGCCAGCAGTTTATTCCCCGGGACACCGAACACTGAAGCTTTCTTT.

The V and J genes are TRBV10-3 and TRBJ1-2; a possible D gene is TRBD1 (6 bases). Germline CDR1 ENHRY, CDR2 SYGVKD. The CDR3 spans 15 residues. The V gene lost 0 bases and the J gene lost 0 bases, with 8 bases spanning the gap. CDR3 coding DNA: TGTGCCATCAGTGAGTCGTCAGGGGCTAACTATGGCTACACCTTC. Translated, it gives CAISESSGANYGYTF.

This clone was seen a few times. The CDR3 region is CASQGDRGNYGYTF. CDR3 in DNA: TGTGCCAGCCAGGGGGACAGGGGGAACTATGGCTACACCTTC. The chain joins TRBV5-6 to TRBJ1-2, with 11 bases matching TRBD1. The CDR3 runs to 14 residues. J gave up 2 bases and V 7 bases, and 4 bases lay outside the gene matches. Germline assignment: CDR1 SGHDT and CDR2 YYEEEE.

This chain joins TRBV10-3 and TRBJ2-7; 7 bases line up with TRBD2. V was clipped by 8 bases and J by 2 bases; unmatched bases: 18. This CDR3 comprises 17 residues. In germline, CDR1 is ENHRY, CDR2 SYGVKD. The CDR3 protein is CAIAGETNTPGAYEQYF. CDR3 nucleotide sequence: TGTGCCATCGCGGGGGAGACAAACACACCGGGGGCCTACGAGCAGTACTTC.

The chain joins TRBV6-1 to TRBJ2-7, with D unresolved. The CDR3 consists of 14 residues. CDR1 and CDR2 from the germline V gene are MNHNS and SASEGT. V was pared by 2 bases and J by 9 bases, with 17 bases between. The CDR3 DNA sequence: TGTGCCAGCAGTGAATTGCAGGATCCCGTTGTGCAGTACTTC. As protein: CASSELQDPVVQYF.